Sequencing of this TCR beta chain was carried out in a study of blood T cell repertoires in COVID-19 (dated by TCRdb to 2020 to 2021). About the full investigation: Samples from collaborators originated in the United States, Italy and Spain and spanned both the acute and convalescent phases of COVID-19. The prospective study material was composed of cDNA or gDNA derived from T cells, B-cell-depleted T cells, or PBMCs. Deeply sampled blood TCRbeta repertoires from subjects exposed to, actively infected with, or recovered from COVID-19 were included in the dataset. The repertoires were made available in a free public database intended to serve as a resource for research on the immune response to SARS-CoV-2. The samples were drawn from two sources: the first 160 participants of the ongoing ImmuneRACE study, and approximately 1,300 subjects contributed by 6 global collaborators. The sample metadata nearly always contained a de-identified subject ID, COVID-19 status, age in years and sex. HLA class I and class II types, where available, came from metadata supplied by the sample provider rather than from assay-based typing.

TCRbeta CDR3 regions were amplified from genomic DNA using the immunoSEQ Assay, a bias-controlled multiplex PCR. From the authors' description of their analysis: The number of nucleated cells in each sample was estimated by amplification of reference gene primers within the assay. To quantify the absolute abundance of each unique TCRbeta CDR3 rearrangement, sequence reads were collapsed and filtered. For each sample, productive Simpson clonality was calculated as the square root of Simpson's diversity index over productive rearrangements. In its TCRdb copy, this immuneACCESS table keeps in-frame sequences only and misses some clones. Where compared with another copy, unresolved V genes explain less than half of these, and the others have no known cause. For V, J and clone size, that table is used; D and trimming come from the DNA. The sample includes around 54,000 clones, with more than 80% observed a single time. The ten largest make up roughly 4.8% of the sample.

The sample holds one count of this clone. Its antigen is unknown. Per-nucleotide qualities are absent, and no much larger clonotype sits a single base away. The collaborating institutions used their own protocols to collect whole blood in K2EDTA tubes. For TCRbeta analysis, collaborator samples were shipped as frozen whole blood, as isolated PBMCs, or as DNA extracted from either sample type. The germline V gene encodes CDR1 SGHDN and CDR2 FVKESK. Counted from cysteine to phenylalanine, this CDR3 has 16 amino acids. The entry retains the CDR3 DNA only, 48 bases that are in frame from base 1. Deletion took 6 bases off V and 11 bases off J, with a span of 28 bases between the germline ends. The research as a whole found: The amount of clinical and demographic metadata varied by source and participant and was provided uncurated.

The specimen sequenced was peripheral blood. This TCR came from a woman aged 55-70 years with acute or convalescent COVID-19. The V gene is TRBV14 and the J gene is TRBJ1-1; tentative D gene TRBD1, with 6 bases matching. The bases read TGTGCCAGCAGTTCAAACCGGGACATCGATCCCCCCGGTGCTTTCTTT. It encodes CASSSNRDIDPPGAFF. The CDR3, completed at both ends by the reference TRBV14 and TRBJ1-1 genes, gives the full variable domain EAGVTQFPSHSVIEKGQTVTLRCDPISGHDNLYWYRRVMGKEIKFLLHFVKESKQDESGMPNNRFLAERTGGTYSTLKVQPAELEDSGVYFCASSSNRDIDPPGAFFGQGTRLTVV.